This TCR beta chain was obtained from a study of T cells in Graves' hyperthyroidism and ophthalmopathy. In germline, CDR1 is SEHNR, CDR2 FQNEAQ (reference sequence). With 6 bases clipped from V and 6 bases from J, the junction kept 9 bases outside the gene matches. This CDR3 comprises 16 residues. General study findings and limits: Among thyroid clonotypes expanded above 0.001, most also appeared in blood. Model predictions of ophthalmopathy came a median around 6.5 months before onset.

This clonotype was counted only a few times. No antigen is known for it. Researchers took RNA transcripts and amplified the TCR beta CDR3 regions from them. First-round RT-PCR with HTBI primers amplified the TCR CDR3 region. Each CDR3 protein gets one entry after TCRdb re-called the multiplex PCR reads with MiXCR. Of under 800,000 distinct CDR3 sequences detected, 11% to 15% appear once; the ten largest clones hold roughly a tenth. Diagnosis relied on clinical symptoms, serum thyroxine and TRAb, thyroid ultrasound and orbital computed tomography. The TCR was taken from a woman aged 18-29 years with Graves' hyperthyroidism. The chain employs TRBV7-9 and TRBJ2-1; 12 nucleotides match TRBD2. Sequencing was done on a sample of blood. CDR3 region: CASSFIGTSGCNEQFF. The CDR3 DNA is TGTGCCAGCAGTTTCATCGGGACTAGCGGGTGCAATGAGCAGTTCTTC. The full variable domain, rest sourced from reference TRBV7-9 and TRBJ2-1, is DTGVSQNPRHKITKRGQNVTFRCDPISEHNRLYWYRQTLGQGPEFLTYFQNEAQLEKSRLLSDRFSAERPKGSFSTLEIQRTEQGDSAMYLCASSFIGTSGCNEQFFGPGTRLTVL.